This paragraph reports one T cell receptor (beta chain). Its antigen has not been determined. No base-level quality is on record; no much larger clone is a single base apart. The entry originates in a study of T cell responses to AZD1222 COVID-19 vaccine (dated by TCRdb to about 2021). Study-wide context: TCR sequencing covered more than 230 trial participants: 200 to 220 given two doses of AZD1222 and about 26 given two doses of MenACWY control vaccine. Trial participants were enrolled by age into subgroups of 18-55, 56-69 and 70-plus years, and around 140, 26 and 57 TCR-sequenced participants, respectively, were included in these subgroups. Results the study describes overall, beyond this receptor: The vaccine-associated CD4 TCRs covered the entire spike protein, and the dominant responses fell in regions 160-218 and 743-854. Spike-specific TCR breadth and depth rose significantly after two AZD1222 doses compared with day 0 and with MenACWY recipients. In the small 56-69-year group, the increase in depth fell short of significance, most likely because of low power. Conclusions about previously exposed vaccinees are limited because only six or seven AZD1222 recipients were SARS-CoV-2 seropositive at baseline. Because no day 14 peak-response samples were available, the repertoires could be characterized only after the peak T cell response. Epitopes outside the regions mutated in the B.1.351 and B.1.1.7 variants were reportedly recognized by nearly half of the unique spike-specific TCRs. Participants were mostly white British and included more females than males, and it was suggested by the authors that clonal diversity may have been underestimated.

The time point label of this sample denotes: about 28 days (+/-7) after the second vaccine dose. The sample's treatment or condition label is to be understood as: meningococcal conjugate vaccine given as trial control. Samples from vaccinated people were obtained from the UK trials COV001 and COV002, which included a single-blind randomized controlled phase 2/3 trial of AZD1222 (ChAdOx1 nCoV-19) in healthy adults. For TCRbeta chain sequencing, PBMC samples were collected from trial participants at day 0 and at day 28 after the second dose. The CDR3 regions of human TCRbeta chains were analyzed by immunosequencing. The original pipeline was this. TCRs in the repertoires were compared against a reference library of SARS-CoV-2-specific TCRs that had been generated with the MIRA antigen-specificity platform. Breadth meant the fraction of unique TCRs that were SARS-CoV-2-associated, whereas depth meant the fraction of total T cells that were SARS-CoV-2-associated. Using the MIRA data, every spike-specific TCR was mapped to the spike region that the TCR reacted to and assigned to either a CD4 or a CD8 class. Log10-transformed breadth and depth values were compared by one-way ANOVA with Sidak's multiple comparisons tests. TCRdb obtained this table from immuneACCESS and retained in-frame rearrangements with V and J assigned. These tables miss some clones; where compared with another copy, unresolved V genes account for less than half of the shortfall, and the remainder is unexplained. The V and J calls and the clone size are those of that table, but D and trimming were determined from the DNA. Within this sample are about 180,000 clones, with approximately 95% of them counted one time only. The top ten clones comprise under 1.1% of the sample.

The V and J ends are trimmed by 0 bases and 5 bases, leaving 13 bases between them. The CDR3 runs 14 residues from the cysteine to the phenylalanine. Kept here is only the CDR3 DNA, which spans 42 bases and is read in frame from base 1. According to the germline V gene (reference sequence), CDR1 reads GTSNPN and CDR2 reads SVGIG. Source: peripheral blood, taken 28 days after the second dose of the MenACWY control vaccine. The chain is assembled from TRBV30 and TRBJ1-1, with a weak D call of TRBD1 (6 bases match). The TCR comes from an adult who received the MenACWY meningococcal vaccine as a control. The DNA sequence is given as TGTGCCTGGAGTGTAACGGCAGGGGAAACTGAAGCTTTCTTT. Its product reads: CAWSVTAGETEAFF. The entire variable domain, with the stretches around the CDR3 drawn from the reference TRBV30 and TRBJ1-1 proteins, is SQTIHQWPATLVQPVGSPLSLECTVEGTSNPNLYWYRQAAGRGLQLLFYSVGIGQISSEVPQNLSASRPQDRQFILSSKKLLLSDSGFYLCAWSVTAGETEAFFGQGTRLTVV.